This is a list of T cell receptor beta chains from one sample in a study of blood T cell repertoires in COVID-19. Measured with immunoSEQ multiplex PCR; TCRdb has only the in-frame clones, and not every one. The data show some 67,000 clones, less than 95% seen once. Sample: peripheral blood. These receptors originate from a woman aged 18-29 years with acute or convalescent COVID-19. CDR3s include the opening cysteine and the closing phenylalanine or tryptophan. D genes are given only for firm matches. The size entry is marked missing in some rows and otherwise reads once, few, many or a size class.

TRBV19	NA	TRBD1	TRBJ1-2	TGTGCCAGTAGTATTTGGACAGGGGGCGCAGACTATGGCTACACCTTC	CASSIWTGGADYGYTF
TRBV27	NA	TRBD2	TRBJ2-1	TGTGCCAGCAGTTCCGGGACTAGCGGGAGTGGTGAGCAGTTCTTC	CASSSGTSGSGEQFF
TRBV29-1	NA	TRBD2	TRBJ2-1	TGCAGCGTTGAACTTAGCGGGGGGCCTTATTACTACAATGAGCAGTTCTTC	CSVELSGGPYYYNEQFF
TRBV7-2	NA	NA	TRBJ2-6	TGTGCCAGCAGCTTTACCGGGACTCGCTTCGGGGCCAACGTCCTGACTTTC	CASSFTGTRFGANVLTF
TRBV4-1	NA	TRBD1	TRBJ1-2	TGCGCCAGCAGCCAAGATCCTCAGGGGGCCTCGGGCTACACCTTC	CASSQDPQGASGYTF
TRBV28	NA	NA	TRBJ1-5	TGTGCCAGCAGTTTGATTGGGGGGGCTCGCAATCAGCCCCAGCATTTT	CASSLIGGARNQPQHF
TRBV5-6	few	NA	TRBJ1-6	TGTGCCAGCAGCCCAGCGGACGGTAGGGGACTTAATTCAGCCCTCCACTTT	CASSPADGRGLNSALHF
TRBV15	NA	NA	TRBJ1-4	TGTGCCACCAGCAGAGGAAGGGAGGGTGGTGAAAAACTGTTTTTT	CATSRGREGGEKLFF
TRBV28	NA	TRBD1	TRBJ2-7	TGTGCCAGCAGTTTACCCAGGGACAGGGGTTACGAGCAGTACTTC	CASSLPRDRGYEQYF
TRBV15	NA	NA	TRBJ1-1	TGTGCCACCAGTCACAGGAACACTGAAGCTTTCTTT	CATSHRNTEAFF
TRBV29-1	many	NA	TRBJ2-2	TGCAGCGTTCTACTAGTGAACACCGGGGAGCTGTTTTTT	CSVLLVNTGELFF
TRBV6-6	NA	TRBD1	TRBJ1-2	TGTGCCAGCAGCATCGGACAGGACTATGGCTACACCTTC	CASSIGQDYGYTF
TRBV11-2	NA	NA	TRBJ1-2	TGTGCCAGCAGCTCATGGACAGCGGCGGGCTATGGCTACACCTTC	CASSSWTAAGYGYTF
TRBV19	once	NA	TRBJ2-1	TGTGCCAGTAGTATAAGAGGGCACACAGGGTCCTACTACAATGAGCAGTTCTTC	CASSIRGHTGSYYNEQFF
TRBV14	NA	NA	TRBJ1-4	TGTGCCAGCAGCCAAGATTATCATCAGGGGTATGAAACTAATGAAAAACTGTTTTTT	CASSQDYHQGYETNEKLFF
TRBV4-3	NA	TRBD2	TRBJ2-4	TGCGCCAGCAGCCAAGAGTCGACTAGCGGGAGGGTTGCCAAAAACATTCAGTACTTC	CASSQESTSGRVAKNIQYF